The present T cell receptor (beta chain) was sequenced within a study of CD8 T cells in ankylosing spondylitis. Study outcomes and limitations: The study identified a TCR beta motif of several highly homologous variants that appeared characteristic of ankylosing spondylitis blood. The study looked at matched synovial fluid samples from ankylosing spondylitis patients. Disease-linked clones were reported to be significantly enriched there.

Germline V gene sequence: CDR1 SGHTA, CDR2 FQGNSA. This CDR3 spans 13 amino acids. The V end was cut by 1 base, the J end by 3 bases, with 6 bases between. Construction of TCR beta libraries was performed using quantitative 5'-RACE with molecular barcodes. MiXCR, run by TCRdb on the 5' RACE reads, gives a single entry per CDR3 protein. The sample lists approximately 500,000 distinct CDR3 sequences; about 13% were seen once. This clonotype was observed many times. Its antigen is unknown. What was sequenced was blood, either unsorted or a sorted T cell fraction (not recorded which). The chain employs TRBV7-2 and TRBJ1-2; D may be TRBD1 (6 bases). The sequence derives from a male donor with ankylosing spondylitis. The CDR3 sequence: CASSLGGHYGYTF. The CDR3 DNA sequence: TGTGCCAGCAGCTTAGGGGGGCACTATGGCTACACCTTC.